The TCR beta chain described here comes from a study of shared clonotypes between healthy human individuals (dated by TCRdb to 2018 to 2020). As for the study more broadly: The cohort comprised two women and a few men aged 18 to 49 years. Each donor's leukapheresis produced roughly between roughly 0.85 and 9.5 billion PBMCs. Different laboratories and diverse techniques were used to prepare libraries and sequence TCR repertoires, to increase sequencing depth and limit assay-specific biases. The study deeply sequenced blood TCR repertoires of about 5 healthy adults to estimate repertoire size and the extent of clonotype sharing between individuals. For each donor, CD4 naive and CD4 memory were each given three plates, CD8 naive was given two plates, and CD8 memory was given one plate.

V drops 7 bases and J drops 8 bases, leaving 15 bases in between. The CDR3 measures 13 amino acids from cysteine to phenylalanine. CDR3 DNA only is kept here, 39 bases in frame from base 1. CDR1 SEHNR and CDR2 FQNEAQ were looked up in the germline V gene (reference sequence). A remark on this clone: This clone's antigen is unknown. No base quality values were provided; no much bigger clone lies one nucleotide off.

CD8 naive samples were obtained by positive selection for CCR7 among CD45RO-negative cells, yielding a CD45RA+CCR7+ population from which TemRA cells were excluded. The donors were healthy, HIV-negative adults who had no recently reported acute infections or vaccinations. Only Caucasian adults living in Nashville, Tennessee, USA were represented among the donors. After blood collection by leukapheresis, PBMCs were isolated using Ficoll-Histopaque density gradient centrifugation and then cryopreserved in the vapor phase of liquid nitrogen. Analytical flow cytometry was used to check the purity and quantity of every magnetically sorted T cell population. Genomic DNA was isolated from each sorted fraction and quantified by UV absorbance on a Nanodrop 2000c. Study-wide findings and limitations: Rarefaction of sorted-subset datasets indicated incomplete sequencing despite the large sequencing depth. Naive subsets generally had larger estimated clonotype richness than memory subsets did. Compared with non-shared clonotypes, clonotypes shared by all four sorted-subset donors had higher generation probabilities. The genetic and exposure-history diversity represented was limited by the small number of donors. Sampling was restricted to blood, and TCR repertoires in tissues likely differ from the TCR repertoires found in blood. Roughly 5.2% of naive CD4, 3.5% of naive CD8, 2% to 2.5% of memory CD4, and approximately 0.39% of memory CD8 clonotypes were shared across several donors. Pairwise subsampling indicated that sequencing depth was expected to affect the degree of clonotype sharing among donors.

TCR CDR3 regions were amplified from genomic DNA by multiplex PCR using the deep immunoSEQ assay. Genomic DNA extracted from each cell subset was distributed evenly over all wells of several immunoSEQ 96-well plates, and each plate served as one replicate. Each replicate PCR for sorted subsets received around 200 ng genomic DNA, equal to 28,000 or so T cell genomes. Purified libraries were measured with a Qubit 3.0 fluorometer, size-checked on a Bioanalyzer 2100, and measured again with the KAPA Library Quantification kit. A separate single-read 150-cycle Illumina NextSeq 550 flow cell was used to sequence each immunoSEQ 96-well plate. Turning to the authors' computational methods: Because the immunoSEQ output held only junctional sequences and lacked quality scores, the filtering could not match the filtering applied to full-length reads. Sequences were annotated with PyIR, a Python wrapper for IgBLAST v1.9, using IMGT germline references to assign V/J genes and CDR3. Any read was removed if the V/J assignment was weak (E-value above 1e-6), the CDR3 was missing, or the read contained stop codons, out-of-frame junctions, or ambiguous translated residues. V3J clonotypes were defined by identical inferred V gene, J gene, and CDR3 amino acid sequence. The percentage overlap between two repertoires was calculated by dividing the number of shared unique clonotypes by the size of the smaller repertoire. Three approaches were used to assess repertoire richness: RTK rarefaction, the Chao1 estimator, and Recon v2.1 estimates of unobserved clonotypes. Generation probabilities for all TCRbeta clonotypes obtained by the gDNA method from a handful of donors were computed using OLGA. The table comes from immuneACCESS by way of TCRdb, which keeps in-frame sequences with V and J called. Part of the clones is missing from these tables; in studies checked, under half for an unresolved V gene and the rest for unknown reasons. V and J calls and clone size follow that table, whereas D and trimming were derived from the DNA. A total of about 820,000 clones appear in this sample, 85% to 95% of them only once. 24% of the sample goes to the ten largest clones.

The sequence derives from a man younger than 45 in good health. The sequenced sample was naive CD8+ T cells sorted from blood. In the paper's terms, the cell subset or site label means: CD45RA+CCR7+. The chain links TRBV7-9 with TRBJ2-1; the D call is possibly TRBD1 or TRBD2, each sharing 5 bases. The DNA reads as follows: TGTGCCAGCACCCCGACCGGGGCCCATGAGCAGTTCTTC. Translation gives CASTPTGAHEQFF.